What follows are 18 T cell receptor beta chains derived from one specimen sequenced in a study of blood T cells in healthy people across ages. Primed by a sample-barcoded 5' primer and a J-beta primer mix, a second PCR proceeded for roughly 6 to 12 cycles. TCRdb called the 5' RACE reads again in MiXCR, with one record for every CDR3 protein. The table has 800,000 to 950,000 distinct CDR3 sequences, 48% seen once; the top ten hold 10% to 15%. Material: blood. Receptors originate from a man aged 25-45 years in good health.

This clonotype has a handful of counts. The chain couples TRBV12-3 or TRBV12-4 to TRBJ1-2, with TRBD1 matching 8 bases. There are 16 residues in the CDR3. V was clipped by 5 bases and J by 4 bases; unmatched bases: 12. The CDR3 region is CASSPNPGQGVYGYTF. CDR3 DNA sequence: TGTGCCAGCAGTCCGAACCCAGGACAGGGCGTCTATGGCTACACCTTC.

This clonotype has just a few counts. This chain connects TRBV11-2 to TRBJ2-7, with TRBD1 identical over 7 bases. The V and J ends lost 6 bases and 1 base, in that order; junction bases with no gene match: 9. Germline CDR1 SGHAT, CDR2 FQNNGV. CDR3 length equals 15 residues. CDR3 loop: CASSKTPGQSYEQYF. CDR3 DNA sequence: TGTGCCAGCAGTAAGACGCCGGGACAGTCCTACGAGCAGTACTTC. Filled out from reference TRBV11-2 and TRBJ2-7, the complete variable domain reads EAGVAQSPRYKIIEKRQSVAFWCNPISGHATLYWYQQILGQGPKLLIQFQNNGVVDDSQLPKDRFSAERLKGVDSTLKIQPAKLEDSAVYLCASSKTPGQSYEQYFGPGTRLTVT.

This clonotype was observed a few times. This chain uses TRBV5-5 with TRBJ2-1; the D is unclear. V lost 0 bases to trimming and J lost 5 bases, with 9 bases between them. The CDR3 spans 14 residues. Germline-derived CDR1 and CDR2 are SGHKS and YYEKEE (reference sequence). CDR3 amino acids: CASSLEADHNEQFF. CDR3 bases: TGTGCCAGCAGCTTGGAGGCAGATCACAATGAGCAGTTCTTC.

This clonotype was observed a single time. This chain uses TRBV20-1 with TRBJ1-5; unclear D gene. This CDR3 has 12 amino acids. V lost 7 bases and J 3 bases, leaving 10 bases between the germline ends. Germline V lookup: CDR1 DFQATT, CDR2 SNEGSKA (reference sequence). The CDR3 nucleotides read TGCAGTGGGTTTACCCCCAATCAGCCCCAGCATTTT. Protein product: CSGFTPNQPQHF.

This chain joins TRBV29-1 and TRBJ1-2; TRBD1 matches 8 bases. The CDR3 has 16 amino acids. The ends lost 0 bases at V and 3 bases at J; junction bases unmatched: 9. Per germline, CDR1 SQVTM and CDR2 ANQGSEA. The CDR3 sequence is CSVEEAGGGYYYGYTF. CDR3 sequence (DNA): TGCAGCGTTGAAGAGGCAGGGGGCGGATATTACTATGGCTACACCTTC. The complete variable domain, with remaining parts taken from reference TRBV29-1 and TRBJ1-2, reads SAVISQKPSRDICQRGTSLTIQCQVDSQVTMMFWYRQQPGQSLTLIATANQGSEATYESGFVIDKFPISRPNLTFSTLTVSNMSPEDSSIYLCSVEEAGGGYYYGYTFGSGTRLTVV.

The chain recombines TRBV6-6 with TRBJ2-1; a weak D match, TRBD2 (6 bases). Germline lookup yields CDR1 MNHNY and CDR2 SVGAGI (reference sequence). The CDR3 is made up of 13 amino acids. V lost 7 bases, J lost 8 bases, and 15 bases lay in between. CDR3 amino acids: CASKGKGLDEQFF. The CDR3 DNA reads as TGTGCCAGCAAAGGAAAGGGACTCGATGAGCAGTTCTTC.

This clonotype came up a few times. The V and J genes are TRBV18 and TRBJ2-5; no reliable D call. V lost 5 bases, J lost 1 base, and 5 bases lay in between. Looked up from germline, CDR1 is KGHSH and CDR2 is LQKENI. The CDR3 is made up of 12 amino acids. This CDR3 is CASSETQETQYF. The CDR3 bases are TGTGCCAGCTCAGAGACCCAAGAGACCCAGTACTTC.

This clonotype is a singleton in its sample. V is TRBV2 and J is TRBJ1-1; D call uncertain. This CDR3 spans 13 amino acids. CDR1 SNHLY and CDR2 FYNNEI come from the germline V gene. V lost 4 bases and J 3 bases, leaving 9 bases between the germline ends. In nucleotides, the CDR3 is TGTGCCAGCAGTGGAAGGCGGGACACTGAAGCTTTCTTT. It encodes CASSGRRDTEAFF.

This clonotype turned up a few times. The gene calls are TRBV6-1 and TRBJ2-7; 7 positions match TRBD1. Germline V gene sequence: CDR1 MNHNS, CDR2 SASEGT. The J segment lost 1 base and the V segment lost 7 bases, leaving 4 bases of the junction unmatched. This CDR3 is built from 13 residues. CDR3 sequence (DNA): TGTGCCAGCACCAGGGACAGTTCCTACGAGCAGTACTTC. Amino acids: CASTRDSSYEQYF.

The V gene is TRBV7-2, the J gene TRBJ1-3; D ambiguous. V was pared by 0 bases and J by 4 bases, with 16 bases between. The germline CDR1 and CDR2 sequences are SGHTA and FQGNSA. The CDR3 spans 17 residues. The CDR3 protein is CASSLASATLRGNTIYF. The CDR3 region has the DNA TGTGCCAGCAGCTTAGCATCGGCTACTCTGAGGGGAAACACCATATATTTT.

This clonotype was counted ten times or more. This chain connects TRBV20-1 to TRBJ2-7; 8 bases fit TRBD2. Germline trimming cut 1 base from V and 3 bases from J; bases unmatched to any gene: 5. The CDR3 is 14 amino acids. Germline CDR1 and CDR2: DFQATT and SNEGSKA (reference sequence). The CDR3 DNA is TGCAGTGCTAGAGCGAGCGGGGGTGTCTACGAGCAGTACTTC. Protein sequence: CSARASGGVYEQYF.

This sequence joins TRBV20-1 and TRBJ2-3; a weak D match, TRBD2 (6 bases). The V gene's germline CDR1 is DFQATT and CDR2 SNEGSKA (reference sequence). Trimming stripped 0 bases from V and 0 bases from J, with 16 bases between. This CDR3 is built from 17 residues. Here the CDR3 DNA reads TGCAGTGCTAGAGATAAGTCGGATAGCGGAAGCACAGATACGCAGTATTTT. Translated, it gives CSARDKSDSGSTDTQYF.

In its sample, this clonotype was seen a few times. The gene calls are TRBV20-1 and TRBJ2-3, with 11 nucleotides matching TRBD2. V shed 2 bases, J shed 11 bases, and the junction held 6 bases outside the gene matches. The length of the CDR3 is 13 residues. Germline-derived CDR1 and CDR2 are DFQATT and SNEGSKA (reference sequence). Here the CDR3 DNA reads TGCAGTGCTAGATCGAAAGGACTAGCGGGGCAGTATTTT. It encodes CSARSKGLAGQYF.

V and J are TRBV20-1 and TRBJ2-1; no clear D. The germline V gene has CDR1 DFQATT and CDR2 SNEGSKA (reference sequence). V was shortened by 3 bases and J by 2 bases, with 14 bases between the two germline ends. The CDR3 runs to 15 residues. In DNA, the CDR3 is TGCAGTGCTAGCGGTCTAGTTTCCGCCTACAATGAGCAGTTCTTC. It translates to CSASGLVSAYNEQFF.

This rearrangement joins TRBV27 to TRBJ2-4; D possibly uses TRBD1 or TRBD2 (5 bases each). The CDR3 has 14 amino acids. The germline V and J ends were trimmed by 5 bases and 7 bases, with 15 bases remaining between them. CDR1 is MNHEY, CDR2 SMNVEV, per germline (reference sequence). The CDR3: CASSRSFGANIQYF. CDR3 sequence (DNA): TGTGCCAGCAGTCGTTCCTTCGGGGCGAACATTCAGTACTTC.

For this clonotype: At one end the junction does not follow the germline gene, possibly because of a read error. The chain links TRBV20-1 to TRBJ1-4; TRBD1 matches at 7 bases. CDR1 and CDR2 from the germline V gene are DFQATT and SNEGSKA (reference sequence). The CDR3 is 13 amino acids. The DNA for the CDR3 is TGCAGTGCTGAAACAGGGGACGGGAAAAAACCGTTTTTT. Translation gives CSAETGDGKKPFF.

The table lists this clonotype with a few counts. The chain combines TRBV10-3 with TRBJ2-3, with D possibly TRBD1 on 6 matching bases. Germline CDR1 and CDR2: ENHRY and SYGVKD. The CDR3 has 14 residues. V gave up 6 bases and J gave up 2 bases, with 12 bases separating them. CDR3 nucleotide sequence: TGTGCCATCAGAAGGGGGATGGACACAGATACGCAGTATTTT. Amino acids: CAIRRGMDTDTQYF.

This chain connects TRBV20-1 to TRBJ2-3; TRBD2 might be the D (6 bases). V shed 0 bases and J shed 3 bases, with 13 bases lying between them. Germline lookup yields CDR1 DFQATT and CDR2 SNEGSKA (reference sequence). The CDR3 consists of 15 residues. The CDR3 nucleotides read TGCAGTGCTAGAGATTCGGGGAGGATGACAGATACGCAGTATTTT. It codes for CSARDSGRMTDTQYF.